This T cell receptor beta chain stems from a study of T cells in Graves' hyperthyroidism and ophthalmopathy. CDR3 length: 14 residues. Germline V lookup: CDR1 LGHNA, CDR2 YSLEER. Between the trimmed V and J ends, which lost 0 bases and 8 bases, there was a span of 13 bases. TCR beta CDR3 regions were amplified from RNA. The HTBI primer set drove a first-round RT-PCR of the TCR CDR3. MiXCR was run by TCRdb on the multiplex PCR reads, yielding one entry per CDR3 protein. This sample has 500,000 to 750,000 distinct CDR3 sequences, with around 45% found just once. This clonotype was picked up many times. Its antigen is undetermined. Hyperthyroidism in the patients, aged 18 to 65, was newly diagnosed and under 2 months in duration. Clinical symptoms, serum thyroxine and TRAb, thyroid ultrasound and orbital computed tomography were used for the diagnoses. Overall study findings and caveats: With a median lead of 6.5 months before onset, the model predicted ophthalmopathy.

The sequence came from a woman between 18 and 29 years old with Graves' hyperthyroidism. The sample was peripheral blood or thyroid tissue (not recorded which). The chain couples TRBV4-3 to TRBJ2-5, with no clear D. CDR3 sequence reads: CASSQDRVIGTQYF. In DNA form, the CDR3 reads TGCGCCAGCAGCCAAGACCGGGTGATCGGTACCCAGTACTTC.